The clone carrying this T cell receptor beta chain was seen just once. Germline V gene sequence: CDR1 MNHEY, CDR2 SMNVEV (reference sequence). CDR3 size: 16 residues. V was shortened by 8 bases and J by 5 bases, with 22 bases between the two germline ends. This sample was included in a study of cytomegalovirus exposure and HLA in healthy donors. Produced via immunoSEQ multiplex PCR; TCRdb's table is partial and in-frame only. The sample records about 65,000 clones, 90% to 95% being singletons. The sequenced sample was PBMCs. The rearrangement uses TRBV27 and TRBJ1-5; possible D gene TRBD1, 5 bases. The sequence came from a man younger than 35 in good health and CMV-seropositive. The CDR3 protein is CASGPAGLLRDQPQHF. The CDR3 nucleotides are TGTGCCAGCGGGCCGGCGGGGCTGCTCCGCGATCAGCCCCAGCATTTT.